This T cell receptor (beta chain) was sequenced during a study of T cell responses to AZD1222 COVID-19 vaccine. Sequencing was performed with immunoSEQ multiplex PCR; in TCRdb, only in-frame clones are kept and a portion is missing. The sample has approximately 190,000 clones; 87% are singletons. V shed 1 base and J shed 5 bases, with 8 bases lying between them. CDR1 SGHTA and CDR2 FQGNSA come from the germline V gene. There are 13 residues in the CDR3. This chain connects TRBV7-2 to TRBJ2-5; no clear D gene. The sequence derives from an adult in good health. The source material was peripheral blood, sampled on day 0 of MenACWY control vaccination. CDR3 amino acids: CASSLERWETQYF. CDR3 coding DNA: TGTGCCAGCAGCTTAGAGAGGTGGGAGACCCAGTACTTC.